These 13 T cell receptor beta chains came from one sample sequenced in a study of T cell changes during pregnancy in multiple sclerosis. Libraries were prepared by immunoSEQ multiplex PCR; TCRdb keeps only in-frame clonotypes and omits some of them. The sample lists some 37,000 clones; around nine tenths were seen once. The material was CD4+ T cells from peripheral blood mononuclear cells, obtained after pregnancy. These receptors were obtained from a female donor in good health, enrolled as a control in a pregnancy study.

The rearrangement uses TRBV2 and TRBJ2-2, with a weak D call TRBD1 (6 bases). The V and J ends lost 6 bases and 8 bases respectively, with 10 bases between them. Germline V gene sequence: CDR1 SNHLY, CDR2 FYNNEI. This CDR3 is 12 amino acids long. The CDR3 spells CASSPQGGELFF. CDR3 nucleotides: TGTGCCAGCAGCCCACAGGGAGGGGAGCTGTTTTTT. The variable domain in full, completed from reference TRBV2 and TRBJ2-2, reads EPEVTQTPSHQVTQMGQEVILRCVPISNHLYFYWYRQILGQKVEFLVSFYNNEISEKSEIFDDQFSVERPDGSNFTLKIRSTKLEDSAMYFCASSPQGGELFFGEGSRLTVL.

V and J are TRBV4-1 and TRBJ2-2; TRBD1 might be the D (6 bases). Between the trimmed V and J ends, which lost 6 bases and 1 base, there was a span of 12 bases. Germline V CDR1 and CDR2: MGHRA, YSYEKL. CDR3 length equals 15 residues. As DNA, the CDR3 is TGCGCCAGCAGTCGAGTGACAGGGAACACCGGGGAGCTGTTTTTT. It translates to CASSRVTGNTGELFF.

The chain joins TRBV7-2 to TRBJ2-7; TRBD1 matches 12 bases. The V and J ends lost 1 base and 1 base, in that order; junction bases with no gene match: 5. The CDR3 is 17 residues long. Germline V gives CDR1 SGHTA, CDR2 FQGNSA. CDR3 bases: TGTGCCAGCAGCTTAGGGGGGGGACAGGGGGCATCCTACGAGCAGTACTTC. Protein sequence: CASSLGGGQGASYEQYF.

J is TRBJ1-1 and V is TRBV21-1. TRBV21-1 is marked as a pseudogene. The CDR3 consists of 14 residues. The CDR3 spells CASSKKAPGTEAFF. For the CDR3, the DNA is TGTGCCAGCAGCAAAAAGGCCCCGGGCACTGAAGCTTTCTTT.

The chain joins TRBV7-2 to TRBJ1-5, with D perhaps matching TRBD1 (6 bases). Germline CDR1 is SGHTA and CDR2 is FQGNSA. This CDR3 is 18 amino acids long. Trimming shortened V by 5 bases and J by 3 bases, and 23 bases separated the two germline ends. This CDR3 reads CASSPPQGPGDPNQPQHF. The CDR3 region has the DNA TGTGCCAGCAGCCCCCCCCAAGGTCCAGGGGACCCCAATCAGCCCCAGCATTTT.

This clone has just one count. The CDR3 is CASSLGLAGTNTGELFF. The DNA of the CDR3 is TGTGCCAGCTCACTCGGACTAGCGGGGACGAACACCGGGGAGCTGTTTTTT. This chain links TRBV18 with TRBJ2-2; 12 bases agree with TRBD2. Trimming at V came to 4 bases and at J to 0 bases, leaving 3 bases not matched to a gene. There are 17 residues in the CDR3. Looked up from germline, CDR1 is KGHSH and CDR2 is LQKENI.

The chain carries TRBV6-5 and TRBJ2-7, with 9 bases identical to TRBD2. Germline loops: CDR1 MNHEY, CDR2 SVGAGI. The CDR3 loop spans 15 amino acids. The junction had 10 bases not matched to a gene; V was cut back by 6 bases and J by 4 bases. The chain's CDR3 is CASSPFASGTYEQYF. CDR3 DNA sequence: TGTGCCAGCAGCCCCTTTGCTAGCGGGACTTACGAGCAGTACTTC.

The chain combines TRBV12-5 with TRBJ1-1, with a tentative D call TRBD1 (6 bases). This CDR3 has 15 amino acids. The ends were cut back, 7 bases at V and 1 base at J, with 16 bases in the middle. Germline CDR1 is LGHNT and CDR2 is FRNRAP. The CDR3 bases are TGTGCTAGTGCCGACAGGCCCTACGGGAACACTGAAGCTTTCTTT. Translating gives CASADRPYGNTEAFF.

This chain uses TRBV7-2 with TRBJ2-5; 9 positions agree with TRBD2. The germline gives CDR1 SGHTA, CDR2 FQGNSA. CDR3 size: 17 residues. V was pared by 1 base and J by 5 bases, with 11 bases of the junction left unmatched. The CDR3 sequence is CASSLEGQRGVFETQYF. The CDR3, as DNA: TGTGCCAGCAGCTTAGAAGGCCAGCGGGGGGTCTTTGAGACCCAGTACTTC.

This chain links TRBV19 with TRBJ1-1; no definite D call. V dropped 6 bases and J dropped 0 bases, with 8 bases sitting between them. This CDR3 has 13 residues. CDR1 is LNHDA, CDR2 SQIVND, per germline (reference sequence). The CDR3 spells CASSQQVNTEAFF. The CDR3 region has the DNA TGTGCCAGTAGCCAGCAGGTGAACACTGAAGCTTTCTTT.

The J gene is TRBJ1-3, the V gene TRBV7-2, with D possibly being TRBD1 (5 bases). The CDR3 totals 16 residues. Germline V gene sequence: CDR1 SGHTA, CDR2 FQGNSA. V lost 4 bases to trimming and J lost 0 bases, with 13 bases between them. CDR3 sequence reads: CASSSSGGVSGNTIYF. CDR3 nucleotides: TGTGCCAGCAGCTCCAGCGGAGGGGTCTCTGGAAACACCATATATTTT.

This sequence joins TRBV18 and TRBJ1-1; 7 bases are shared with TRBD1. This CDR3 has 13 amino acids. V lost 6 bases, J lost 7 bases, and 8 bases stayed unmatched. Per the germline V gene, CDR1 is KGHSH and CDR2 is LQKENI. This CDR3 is CASSPKDRVEAFF. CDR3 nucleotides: TGTGCCAGCTCTCCCAAAGACAGGGTTGAAGCTTTCTTT.

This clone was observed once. The CDR3 sequence is CASTRAGTGPYEQYF. CDR3 nucleotides: TGTGCCAGCACCCGGGCGGGGACAGGGCCCTACGAGCAGTACTTC. The rearrangement joins TRBV11-2 to TRBJ2-7, with 9 bases fitting TRBD1. Germline V CDR1 and CDR2: SGHAT, FQNNGV. V lost 7 bases, J lost 2 bases, and 9 bases stayed unmatched. There are 15 residues in the CDR3.